This entry describes one T cell receptor (beta chain). The antigen remains undetermined. The data derive from a study of brain T cells in children with intractable seizures. Whole-study findings and limits: Only CDR3 sequence similarity suggested viral specificity, without known HCMV serostatus.

Only cases whose brain tissue showed the highest T cell transcript signatures were sequenced. Pre-surgery treatment included at least one anti-epileptic drug. Sequencing was performed with immunoSEQ multiplex PCR; in TCRdb, only in-frame clones are kept and a portion is missing. The table shows about 41,000 clones, with 80% to 95% occurring only once. CDR1 and CDR2 (germline): SGHNT, YYREEE (reference sequence). The CDR3 spans 12 residues. The V and J ends lost 0 bases and 9 bases respectively, with 9 bases between them. This sequence originates from a girl between 2 and 10 years old with tuberous sclerosis and intractable seizures. The sample consisted of peripheral blood, taken at surgery. The V call is TRBV5-4, the J call TRBJ2-5; maybe TRBD2 (6 bases). The CDR3 sequence: CASSLAGGAQYF. The DNA of the CDR3 is TGTGCCAGCAGCTTGGCCGGGGGTGCCCAGTACTTC.